The 5 T cell receptor beta chains presented below share a single source sample, sequenced in a study of T cells in narcolepsy. Only in-frame clones appear in the TCRdb table, and some are missing; sequencing was by immunoSEQ multiplex PCR. The repertoire has more than 20,000 clones, 70% to 85% of them found once; the top ten carry about 1.1%. The source material was memory (CD45RA-) CD4+ T cells from blood. These TCRs come from a human donor in good health.

The V gene is TRBV5-4, the J gene TRBJ1-3; 11 nucleotides agree with TRBD1. J was trimmed by 1 base and V by 4 bases; bases with no gene match: 7. CDR1 is SGHNT, CDR2 YYREEE, per germline (reference sequence). The CDR3 is 17 residues long. This CDR3 is CASSEAGTGGSGNTIYF. The CDR3 nucleotides read TGTGCCAGCAGCGAGGCCGGGACAGGGGGTTCTGGAAACACCATATATTTT.

This chain uses TRBV28 with TRBJ2-5, with no clear D. This CDR3 region has 13 residues. Trimming stripped 7 bases from V and 9 bases from J, with 18 bases between. Germline-derived CDR1 and CDR2 are MDHEN and SYDVKM. CDR3 sequence reads: CASTTPHPGPQYF. Written as DNA, the CDR3 is TGTGCCAGCACCACCCCGCATCCGGGTCCCCAGTACTTC.

The chain links TRBV30 to TRBJ2-3, with unresolved D. This CDR3 is built from 14 residues. The V end was cut by 4 bases, the J end by 2 bases, with 13 bases between. CDR1 and CDR2 (germline): GTSNPN, SVGIG (reference sequence). The CDR3, as DNA: TGTGCCTGGATGGCTGGGCAGAACACAGATACGCAGTATTTT. Residues: CAWMAGQNTDTQYF.

This clone has just a few counts. The chain employs TRBV5-4 and TRBJ2-2; D may be TRBD2 (7 bases). The V and J ends lost 4 bases and 6 bases respectively, with 19 bases between them. CDR3 length equals 16 residues. Germline V gives CDR1 SGHNT, CDR2 YYREEE (reference sequence). Written as DNA, the CDR3 is TGTGCCAGCAGCCCCGCCCCGGGGGGCACCCCCGGGGAGCTGTTTTTT. Amino acid sequence: CASSPAPGGTPGELFF.

The chain is built from TRBV9 and TRBJ2-7; possible D gene TRBD2, 6 bases. Germline V gives CDR1 SGDLS, CDR2 YYNGEE. The CDR3 length is 15 residues. Trimming removed 0 bases at V and 4 bases at J, with 14 bases between. The DNA for the CDR3 is TGTGCCAGCAGCGTAGAGCCGGGAGCCGCTTACGAGCAGTACTTC. Protein sequence: CASSVEPGAAYEQYF. Combining the CDR3 with reference TRBV9 and TRBJ2-7 gives the whole variable domain DSGVTQTPKHLITATGQRVTLRCSPRSGDLSVYWYQQSLDQGLQFLIQYYNGEERAKGNILERFSAQQFPDLHSELNLSSLELGDSALYFCASSVEPGAAYEQYFGPGTRLTVT.